The sequence of this TCR beta chain was determined in a study of Graves' ophthalmopathy and Graves' hyperthyroidism. RNA transcripts provided the template for amplifying TCR beta CDR3 regions. Following a first-round RT-PCR that used HTBI primers, a second-round multiplex PCR was carried out. TCRdb ran MiXCR on the multiplex PCR reads and lists one entry per CDR3 protein. This sample has 200,000 to 250,000 distinct CDR3 sequences, with about 22% found just once. This clonotype was seen only a few times. Germline loops: CDR1 LNHDA, CDR2 SQIVND (reference sequence). Trimming left V 3 bases short and J 9 bases short, with 20 bases between. This CDR3 has 15 amino acids.

J is TRBJ2-5 and V is TRBV19; possibly TRBD2 for D (5 bases). This TCR derives from a woman between 50 and 59 years old with Graves' ophthalmopathy. The specimen was peripheral blood. DNA for the CDR3: TGTGCCAGTAGTATTGGGAACAGCTTTTCGGAGGCCCAGTACTTC. Translation: CASSIGNSFSEAQYF.